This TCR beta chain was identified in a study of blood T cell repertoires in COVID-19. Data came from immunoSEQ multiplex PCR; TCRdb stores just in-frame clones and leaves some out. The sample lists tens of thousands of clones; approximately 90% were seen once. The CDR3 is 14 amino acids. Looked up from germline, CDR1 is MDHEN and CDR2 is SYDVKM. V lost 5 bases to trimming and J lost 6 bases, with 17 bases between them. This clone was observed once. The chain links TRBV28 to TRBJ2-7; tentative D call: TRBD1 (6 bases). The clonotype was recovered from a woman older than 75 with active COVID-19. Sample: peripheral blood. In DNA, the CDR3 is TGTGCCAGCAGTCCGGCCGGACAGCGTCCCGAGCAGTACTTC. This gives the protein CASSPAGQRPEQYF.